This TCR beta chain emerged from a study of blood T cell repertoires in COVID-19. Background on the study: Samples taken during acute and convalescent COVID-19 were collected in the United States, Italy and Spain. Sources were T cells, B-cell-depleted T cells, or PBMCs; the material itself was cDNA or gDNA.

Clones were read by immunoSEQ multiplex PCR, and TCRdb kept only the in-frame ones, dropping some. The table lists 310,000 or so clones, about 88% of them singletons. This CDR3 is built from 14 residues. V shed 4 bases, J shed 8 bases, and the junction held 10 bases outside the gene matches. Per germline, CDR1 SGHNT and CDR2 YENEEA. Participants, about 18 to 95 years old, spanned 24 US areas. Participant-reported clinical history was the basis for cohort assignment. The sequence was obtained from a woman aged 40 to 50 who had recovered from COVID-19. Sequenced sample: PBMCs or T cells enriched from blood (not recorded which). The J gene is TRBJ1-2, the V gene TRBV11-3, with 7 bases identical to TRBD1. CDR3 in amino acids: CASSSVDRADGYTF. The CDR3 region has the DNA TGTGCCAGCAGCTCCGTCGACAGGGCGGACGGCTACACCTTC. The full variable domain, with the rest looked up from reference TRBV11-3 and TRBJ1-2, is EAGVVQSPRYKIIEKKQPVAFWCNPISGHNTLYWYLQNLGQGPELLIRYENEEAVDDSQLPKDRFSAERLKGVDSTLKIQPAELGDSAVYLCASSSVDRADGYTFGSGTRLTVV.